The 16 T cell receptor beta chains reported below all come from one sample, sequenced in a study of T-cell reconstitution after alpha-beta-depleted transplantation in children. Preparation of the TCRbeta library was carried out with unique molecular identifiers. TCRdb called the PCR reads again in MiXCR, with one record for every CDR3 protein. The sample has approximately 190,000 distinct CDR3 sequences, approximately 6.8% seen once. The starting material was PBMCs, obtained before TCRalphabeta/CD19-depleted stem cell transplant. The receptors come from a girl under three years old with combined immunodeficiency, due to receive a stem cell transplant.

This clonotype was recorded many times. The CDR3 region is CASSRLVDEQFF. In DNA form, the CDR3 reads TGTGCCAGCAGTCGTCTAGTCGATGAGCAGTTCTTC. The V and J genes are TRBV12-3 or TRBV12-4 and TRBJ2-1; no clear D. The CDR3 contains 12 residues. Trimming took off 5 bases at V and 8 bases at J, with 10 bases between the two ends.

This clonotype was recorded many times. V usage is TRBV3-2 and J usage is TRBJ1-1. TRBV3-2 has pseudogene status. This CDR3 has 15 amino acids. The CDR3 reads CASSSRRGQNTEAFF. The CDR3, as DNA: TGTGCCAGCAGCTCCCGTAGGGGCCAGAACACTGAAGCTTTCTTT.

This clonotype was detected many times. The chain has TRBV28 and TRBJ2-5; D is ambiguous. The ends were cut back, 7 bases at V and 4 bases at J, with 7 bases in the middle. Germline-derived CDR1 and CDR2 are MDHEN and SYDVKM. This CDR3 spans 11 amino acids. The chain's CDR3 is CASTKGETQYF. Here the CDR3 DNA reads TGTGCCAGCACCAAGGGAGAGACCCAGTACTTC.

This clonotype was picked up a small number of times. With a much larger clone just one base away, this may be a read error. This likely comes from a read error, as the CDR3 has no conserved phenylalanine or tryptophan at its end. V and J are TRBV29-1 and TRBJ2-7; TRBD2 matches at 11 bases. V lost 6 bases to trimming and J lost 2 bases; unmatched junction nucleotides: 3. The germline gives CDR1 SQVTM, CDR2 ANQGSEA. This CDR3 has 13 amino acids. In nucleotides, the CDR3 is TGCAGCGTCGGTAGCGGGGGGGCCTACGAGCAGTACTAC. This translates into CSVGSGGAYEQYY.

This clonotype occurred many times. This chain joins TRBV20-1 and TRBJ2-7; a possible D gene is TRBD2 (6 bases). V was cut by 4 bases and J by 5 bases, with 27 bases left in between. CDR1 DFQATT and CDR2 SNEGSKA come from the germline V gene (reference sequence). This CDR3 spans 17 amino acids. The CDR3: CSANRAGLGPLLDEQYF. The CDR3 DNA reads TGCAGTGCTAATCGGGCGGGACTGGGTCCCCTCTTGGACGAGCAGTACTTC.

This chain connects TRBV20-1 to TRBJ2-3, with D perhaps given as TRBD1 or TRBD2 (6 bases each). This CDR3 contains 15 residues. Trimming removed 1 base from V and 3 bases from J, with 14 bases in between. CDR1 and CDR2 from the germline V gene are DFQATT and SNEGSKA (reference sequence). The CDR3 sequence is CSARGLGGQTDTQYF. Written as DNA, the CDR3 is TGCAGTGCTAGAGGGCTCGGGGGCCAGACAGATACGCAGTATTTT.

The table lists this clonotype with many counts. The chain uses TRBV7-9 and TRBJ2-1, with D tentatively TRBD1 (6 bases). The V end lost 5 bases, the J end lost 3 bases, and 11 bases lay between the germline ends. CDR1 SEHNR and CDR2 FQNEAQ come from the germline V gene (reference sequence). There are 14 residues in the CDR3. The CDR3 DNA is TGTGCCAGCAGCGAAACAGGGTACTACAATGAGCAGTTCTTC. It translates to CASSETGYYNEQFF. The whole variable domain, remainder taken from reference TRBV7-9 and TRBJ2-1, is DTGVSQNPRHKITKRGQNVTFRCDPISEHNRLYWYRQTLGQGPEFLTYFQNEAQLEKSRLLSDRFSAERPKGSFSTLEIQRTEQGDSAMYLCASSETGYYNEQFFGPGTRLTVL.

This clonotype was picked up many times. The chain combines TRBV12-3 or TRBV12-4 with TRBJ2-1, with D perhaps matching TRBD2 (5 bases). This CDR3 has 12 residues. Trimming pared 6 bases from V and 10 bases from J, leaving 13 bases between. The CDR3 DNA sequence: TGTGCCAGCAGCCCCCCCGGGAACGAGCAGTTCTTC. This sequence encodes CASSPPGNEQFF.

This clonotype was picked up many times. This chain links TRBV24-1 with TRBJ2-5; no firm D call. Between the trimmed V and J ends, which lost 2 bases and 0 bases, there was a span of 9 bases. The CDR3 extends over 15 amino acids. From germline, CDR1 is KGHDR and CDR2 SFDVKD. The CDR3 loop reads CATSDYDGYQETQYF. DNA for the CDR3: TGTGCCACCAGTGATTACGACGGATACCAAGAGACCCAGTACTTC.

This clonotype came up a few times. The chain links TRBV6-2 or TRBV6-3 to TRBJ2-2; a possible D gene is TRBD2 (5 bases). Germline CDR1 and CDR2: MNHEY and SVGEGT. This CDR3 spans 13 amino acids. Trimming stripped 6 bases from V and 3 bases from J, with 8 bases between. CDR3 coding DNA: TGTGCCAGCAGGGACTCTCACACCGGGGAGCTGTTTTTT. Its translation is CASRDSHTGELFF.

This clonotype occurred many times. DNA for the CDR3: TGTGCCAGCAGCTCAACTAGCGTCCGCGGCAATGAGCAGTTCTTC. It yields the protein CASSSTSVRGNEQFF. The chain has TRBV7-3 and TRBJ2-1; 7 positions match TRBD2. This CDR3 region has 15 residues. Germline CDR1 and CDR2: SGHTA and FQGTGA. With 4 bases clipped from V and 6 bases from J, the junction kept 9 bases outside the gene matches.

This clonotype was observed many times. The rearrangement joins TRBV5-1 to TRBJ2-6, with D possibly being TRBD2 (6 bases). The CDR3 loop spans 18 amino acids. V was pared by 4 bases and J by 0 bases, with 17 bases between. In germline, CDR1 is SGHRS, CDR2 YFSETQ. The CDR3: CASSRTLEGLSGANVLTF. The CDR3 coding sequence is TGCGCCAGCAGCAGGACCCTGGAGGGCCTCTCTGGGGCCAACGTCCTGACTTTC.

This clonotype showed up just a few times. The chain joins TRBV7-2 to TRBJ1-4; TRBD1 might be the D (6 bases). The germline V gene has CDR1 SGHTA and CDR2 FQGNSA. V lost 3 bases and J 7 bases, leaving 12 bases between the germline ends. This CDR3 region has 14 residues. The CDR3 bases are TGTGCCAGCAGCTTGACAGCGGGGGCTGAAAAACTGTTTTTT. This sequence encodes CASSLTAGAEKLFF. Looking up the rest from reference TRBV7-2 and TRBJ1-4 gives the full variable domain: GAGVSQSPSNKVTEKGKDVELRCDPISGHTALYWYRQSLGQGLEFLIYFQGNSAPDKSGLPSDRFSAERTGGSVSTLTIQRTQQEDSAVYLCASSLTAGAEKLFFGSGTQLSVL.

This clonotype was observed many times. The chain has TRBV29-1 and TRBJ2-1, with D perhaps TRBD2 (6 bases). The CDR3 runs to 13 residues. V was shortened by 7 bases and J by 2 bases, with 12 bases between the two germline ends. Per germline, CDR1 SQVTM and CDR2 ANQGSEA. The CDR3 here is CSARLVPYNEQFF. The DNA for the CDR3 is TGCAGCGCCAGACTAGTTCCCTACAATGAGCAGTTCTTC.

This clonotype was detected ten times or more. The genes are TRBV30 and TRBJ1-1, with D perhaps TRBD1 (5 bases). This CDR3 comprises 13 residues. V gave up 2 bases and J gave up 5 bases, with 12 bases separating them. CDR1 GTSNPN and CDR2 SVGIG come from the germline V gene (reference sequence). CDR3 region: CAWSWARGTEAFF. The CDR3, as DNA: TGTGCCTGGAGTTGGGCCCGGGGGACTGAAGCTTTCTTT.

This clonotype has a count of ten or more. This chain uses TRBV30 with TRBJ2-5; D is unclear. The CDR3 is 12 residues long. The V and J ends lost 8 bases and 5 bases respectively, with 15 bases between them. Per germline, CDR1 GTSNPN and CDR2 SVGIG (reference sequence). The CDR3 spells CAGMNVWETQYF. CDR3 DNA: TGTGCCGGGATGAACGTATGGGAGACCCAGTACTTC.